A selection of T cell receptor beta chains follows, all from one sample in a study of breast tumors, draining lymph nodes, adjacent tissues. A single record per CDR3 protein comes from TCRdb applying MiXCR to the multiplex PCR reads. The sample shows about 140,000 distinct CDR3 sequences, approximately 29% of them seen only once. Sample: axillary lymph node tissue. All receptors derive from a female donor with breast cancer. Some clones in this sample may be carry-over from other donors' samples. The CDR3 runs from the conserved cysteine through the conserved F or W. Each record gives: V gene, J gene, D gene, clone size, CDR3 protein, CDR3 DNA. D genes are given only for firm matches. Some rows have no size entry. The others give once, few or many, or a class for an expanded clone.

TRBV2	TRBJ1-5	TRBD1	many	CASSGTGGGQPQHF	TGTGCCAGCAGCGGGACAGGGGGAGGTCAGCCCCAGCATTTT
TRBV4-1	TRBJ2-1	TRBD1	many	CASSQETPGQASSYNEQFF	TGCGCCAGCAGCCAAGAAACGCCGGGACAGGCGAGCTCCTACAATGAGCAGTTCTTC
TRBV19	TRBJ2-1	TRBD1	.	CASSNRQGREQFF	TGTGCCAGTAGTAATCGACAGGGCCGTGAGCAGTTCTTC
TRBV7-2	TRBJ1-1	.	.	CASSPRAVGNTEAFF	TGTGCCAGCAGCCCCAGGGCGGTGGGGAACACTGAAGCTTTCTTT
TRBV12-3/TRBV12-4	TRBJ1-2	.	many	CASSPDPSGNGYTF	TGTGCCAGCAGTCCCGACCCTTCAGGGAATGGCTACACCTTC
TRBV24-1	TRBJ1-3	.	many	CATSDCPYASSGNTIYF	TGTGCCACCAGTGATTGCCCTTACGCCTCCTCTGGAAACACCATATATTTT
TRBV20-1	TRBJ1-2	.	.	CSARYTGYYGYTF	TGCAGTGCTAGATATACAGGGTACTATGGCTACACCTTC
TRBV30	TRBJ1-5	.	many	CAWSVPGQANQPQHF	TGTGCCTGGAGTGTACCGGGCCAAGCAAATCAGCCCCAGCATTTT
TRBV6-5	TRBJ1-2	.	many	CASSYGQGGNYGYTF	TGTGCCAGCAGTTACGGGCAGGGAGGGAACTATGGCTACACCTTC
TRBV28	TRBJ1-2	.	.	CASSVMDRDAYGYTF	TGTGCCAGCAGTGTAATGGACCGGGACGCTTATGGCTACACCTTC
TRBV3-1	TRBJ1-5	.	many	CASSQDPSQPQHF	TGTGCCAGCAGCCAAGATCCTAGCCAGCCCCAGCATTTT
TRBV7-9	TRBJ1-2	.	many	CASSLSQLYGYTF	TGTGCCAGCAGCTTAAGTCAGCTCTATGGCTACACCTTC
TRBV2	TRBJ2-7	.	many	CASSDSISGGSYEQYF	TGTGCCAGCAGTGACTCTATTAGCGGCGGTTCCTACGAGCAGTACTTC
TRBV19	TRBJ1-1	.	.	CASSPTVNTEAFF	TGTGCCAGTAGTCCAACAGTGAACACTGAAGCTTTCTTT
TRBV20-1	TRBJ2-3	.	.	CSARGGSLDTQYF	TGCAGTGCTAGAGGGGGGTCTTTGGATACGCAGTATTTT
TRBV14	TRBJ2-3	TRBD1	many	CASRSAPTGDRTDTQYF	TGTGCCAGCAGGTCGGCCCCTACAGGGGATCGGACAGATACGCAGTATTTT
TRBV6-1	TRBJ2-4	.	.	CASSDRSGAVSKNIQYF	TGTGCCAGCAGTGATAGGTCGGGGGCTGTTAGCAAAAACATTCAGTACTTC
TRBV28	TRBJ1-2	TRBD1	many	CAISGTGYGYTF	TGTGCCATCTCCGGGACAGGGTACGGCTACACCTTC
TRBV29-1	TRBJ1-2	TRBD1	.	CSCGGQGGRGYTF	TGCAGTTGCGGGGGACAGGGAGGGAGAGGCTACACCTTC
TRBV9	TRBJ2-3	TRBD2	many	CASSARLASPTDTQYF	TGTGCCAGCAGCGCCCGACTAGCGAGTCCCACAGATACGCAGTATTTT
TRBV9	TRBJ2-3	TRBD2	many	CASGLAGGLELDTQYF	TGTGCCAGCGGTCTAGCGGGGGGGCTTGAATTAGATACGCAGTATTTT
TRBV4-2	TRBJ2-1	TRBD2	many	CASSQRLAGGRSYNEQFF	TGTGCCAGCAGCCAACGACTAGCGGGGGGTCGGTCCTACAATGAGCAGTTCTTC
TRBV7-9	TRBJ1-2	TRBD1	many	CASSLRTGGDGYTF	TGTGCCAGCAGCTTAAGGACAGGGGGCGACGGCTACACCTTC
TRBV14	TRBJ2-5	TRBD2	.	CASSQGLAGGTQYF	TGTGCCAGCAGCCAAGGTCTAGCGGGAGGTACCCAGTACTTC
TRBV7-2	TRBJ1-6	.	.	CASSPRPGSNPPLHF	TGTGCCAGCAGCCCCCGCCCGGGGAGCAATCCACCCCTCCACTTT
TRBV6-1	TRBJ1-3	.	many	CASSEEGTNYRNTIYF	TGTGCCAGCAGTGAAGAGGGGACTAATTATCGGAACACCATATATTTT
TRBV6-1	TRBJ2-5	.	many	CASSESAFSSRGGETQYF	TGTGCCAGCAGTGAATCCGCTTTTTCGTCGCGGGGAGGAGAGACCCAGTACTTC
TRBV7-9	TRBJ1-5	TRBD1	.	CASSSDRGSNQPQHF	TGTGCCAGCAGCTCCGACAGGGGTAGCAATCAGCCCCAGCATTTT
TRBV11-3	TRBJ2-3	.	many	CASSVGAGPNTDTQYF	TGTGCCAGCAGCGTAGGGGCGGGGCCCAACACAGATACGCAGTATTTT
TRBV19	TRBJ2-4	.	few	CASSIRGSNSAKNIQYF	TGTGCCAGTAGTATCCGGGGGAGTAATAGTGCCAAAAACATTCAGTACTTC
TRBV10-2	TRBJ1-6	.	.	CASRIWQDNSPLHF	TGCGCCAGCAGGATCTGGCAGGATAATTCACCCCTCCACTTT
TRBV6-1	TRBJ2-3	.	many	CASTTTRDTQYF	TGTGCCAGCACCACGACCCGGGATACGCAGTATTTT
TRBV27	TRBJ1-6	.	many	CASSLVRDGNSPLHF	TGTGCCAGCAGTTTAGTCAGGGACGGTAATTCACCCCTCCACTTT
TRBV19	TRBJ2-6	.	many	CASGGVTGANVLTF	TGTGCCAGTGGCGGGGTGACTGGGGCCAACGTCCTGACTTTC
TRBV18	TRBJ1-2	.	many	CASSPSTGNYGYTF	TGTGCCAGCTCACCGTCAACAGGGAACTATGGCTACACCTTC
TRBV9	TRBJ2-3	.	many	CASSVDPKSTDTQYF	TGTGCCAGCAGCGTAGACCCGAAAAGCACAGATACGCAGTATTTT
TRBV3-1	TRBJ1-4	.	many	CASSRGPTNEKLFF	TGTGCCAGCAGTCGCGGGCCAACTAATGAAAAACTGTTTTTT
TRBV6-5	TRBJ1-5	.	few	CASSPGRSSNQPQHF	TGTGCCAGCAGTCCCGGACGAAGTAGCAATCAGCCCCAGCATTTT
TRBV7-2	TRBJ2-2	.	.	CASSLHISGGLFF	TGTGCCAGCAGCTTACATATCTCTGGGGGGCTGTTTTTT
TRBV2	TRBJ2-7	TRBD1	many	CASRQGVVTYEQYF	TGTGCCAGCAGACAGGGGGTGGTCACCTACGAGCAGTACTTC
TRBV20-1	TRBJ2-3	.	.	CSARAWAGRTYNEQYF	TGCAGTGCTAGAGCGTGGGCAGGGAGGACCTACAATGAGCAGTATTTT
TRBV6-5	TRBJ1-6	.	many	CASSYSQEGSRPLHF	TGTGCCAGCAGTTACTCCCAAGAGGGTTCAAGACCCCTCCACTTT
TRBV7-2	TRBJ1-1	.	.	CASSLEKIPSEAFF	TGTGCCAGCAGCCTAGAGAAGATTCCCTCTGAAGCTTTCTTT
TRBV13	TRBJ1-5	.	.	CASSPANPQETQHF	TGTGCCAGCAGTCCAGCCAACCCTCAAGAGACCCAGCATTTT
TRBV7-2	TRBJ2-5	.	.	CASSLGAVNDRWTQYF	TGTGCCAGCAGCTTAGGGGCAGTCAACGATCGGTGGACCCAGTACTTC
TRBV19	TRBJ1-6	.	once	CASSMKGRVDSPLHF	TGTGCCAGTAGTATGAAGGGCAGGGTGGATTCACCCCTCCACTTT
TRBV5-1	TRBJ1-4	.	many	CASTTGTGEKLFF	TGCGCCAGCACCACCGGGACGGGCGAAAAACTGTTTTTT